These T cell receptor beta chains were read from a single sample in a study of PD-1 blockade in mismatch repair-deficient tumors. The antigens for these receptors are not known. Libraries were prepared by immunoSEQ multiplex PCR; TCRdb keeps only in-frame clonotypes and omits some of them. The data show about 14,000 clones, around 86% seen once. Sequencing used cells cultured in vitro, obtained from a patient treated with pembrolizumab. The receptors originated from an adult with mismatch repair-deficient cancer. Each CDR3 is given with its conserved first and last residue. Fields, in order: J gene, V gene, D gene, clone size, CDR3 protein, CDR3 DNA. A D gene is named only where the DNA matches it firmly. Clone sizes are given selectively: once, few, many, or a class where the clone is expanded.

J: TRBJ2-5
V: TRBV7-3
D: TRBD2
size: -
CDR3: CASSHTGTSEGNQETQYF
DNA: TGTGCCAGCAGCCACACCGGGACTAGCGAGGGGAACCAAGAGACCCAGTACTTC

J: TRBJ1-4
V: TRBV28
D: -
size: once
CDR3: CASSLGLNEKLFF
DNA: TGTGCCAGCAGTTTGGGGCTTAATGAAAAACTGTTTTTT

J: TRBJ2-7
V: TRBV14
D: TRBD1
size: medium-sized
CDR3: CASSQLTGQWGYEQYF
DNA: TGTGCCAGCAGCCAGCTGACGGGACAGTGGGGATACGAGCAGTACTTC

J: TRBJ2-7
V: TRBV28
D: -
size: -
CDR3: CASSFQQGLTYEQYF
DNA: TGTGCCAGCAGTTTCCAACAGGGCCTAACCTACGAGCAGTACTTC

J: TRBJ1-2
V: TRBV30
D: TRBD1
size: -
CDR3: CARDRRNYGYTF
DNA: TGTGCCAGGGACAGGAGGAACTATGGCTACACCTTC

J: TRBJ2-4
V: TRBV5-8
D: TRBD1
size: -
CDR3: CASSYNAGQGWYF
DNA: TGTGCCAGCAGCTATAACGCGGGACAGGGATGGTACTTC

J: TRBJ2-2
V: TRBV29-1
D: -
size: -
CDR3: CSGRRGYNTGELFF
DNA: TGCAGCGGCCGCCGGGGCTACAACACCGGGGAGCTGTTTTTT

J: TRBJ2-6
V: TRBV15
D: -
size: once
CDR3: CATSRDLFGANVLTF
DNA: TGTGCCACCAGCAGAGATCTCTTTGGGGCCAACGTCCTGACTTTC

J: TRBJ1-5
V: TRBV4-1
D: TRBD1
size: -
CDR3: CASSPQGQWQPQHF
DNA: TGCGCCAGCAGCCCCCAGGGACAGTGGCAGCCCCAGCATTTT

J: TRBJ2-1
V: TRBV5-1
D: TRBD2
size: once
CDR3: CASSQQPSGRAADEQFF
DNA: TGCGCCAGCAGCCAGCAGCCTAGCGGGAGGGCCGCGGATGAGCAGTTCTTC

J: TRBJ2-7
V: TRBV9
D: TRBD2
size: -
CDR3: CASSVGGTRMEQYF
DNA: TGTGCCAGCAGCGTAGGGGGGACTAGGATGGAACAGTACTTC

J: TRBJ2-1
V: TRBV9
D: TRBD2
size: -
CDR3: CASSVSGRAGNEQFF
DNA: TGTGCCAGCAGCGTTAGCGGGAGGGCCGGCAATGAGCAGTTCTTC

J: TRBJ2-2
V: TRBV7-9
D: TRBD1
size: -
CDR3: CASNSGQVNTGELFF
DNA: TGTGCCAGCAACTCAGGACAGGTTAACACCGGGGAGCTGTTTTTT

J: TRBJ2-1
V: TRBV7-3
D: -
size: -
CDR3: CASSLPGEANNEQFF
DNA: TGTGCCAGCAGCTTACCCGGGGAGGCGAACAATGAGCAGTTCTTC

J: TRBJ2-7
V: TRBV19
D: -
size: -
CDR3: CASSSLATYEQYF
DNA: TGTGCCAGTAGTAGCCTAGCGACCTACGAGCAGTACTTC

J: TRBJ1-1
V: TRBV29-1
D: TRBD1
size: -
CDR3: CSVERRQGGTEAFF
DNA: TGCAGCGTTGAACGGAGACAGGGAGGCACTGAAGCTTTCTTT

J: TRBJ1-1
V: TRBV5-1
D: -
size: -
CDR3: CASSQGPSGRWDGNTEAFF
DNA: TGCGCCAGCAGCCAGGGACCGTCGGGCCGCTGGGACGGGAACACTGAAGCTTTCTTT

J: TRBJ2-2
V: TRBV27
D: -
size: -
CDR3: CASSALVNTGELFF
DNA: TGTGCCAGCAGTGCCCTGGTTAACACCGGGGAGCTGTTTTTT

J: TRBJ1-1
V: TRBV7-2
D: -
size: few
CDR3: CASSLDSYTEAFF
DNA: TGTGCCAGCAGCTTAGACAGCTACACTGAAGCTTTCTTT

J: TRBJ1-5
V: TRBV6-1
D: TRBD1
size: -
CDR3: CASSGTVRQPQHF
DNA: TGTGCCAGCAGCGGGACAGTCCGTCAGCCCCAGCATTTT

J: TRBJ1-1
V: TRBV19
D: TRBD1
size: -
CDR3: CASSPFPGQGTEAFF
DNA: TGTGCCAGTAGTCCCTTTCCGGGACAGGGCACTGAAGCTTTCTTT

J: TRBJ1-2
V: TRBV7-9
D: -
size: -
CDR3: CASSLTGRANYGYTF
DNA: TGTGCCAGCAGCTTAACGGGAAGAGCTAACTATGGCTACACCTTC